A selection of T cell receptor beta chains follows, all from one sample in a study of T cells after yellow fever vaccination. TCRdb re-called the 5' RACE reads with MiXCR, one entry per CDR3 protein. The data show some 150,000 distinct CDR3 sequences, with 6.6% seen just once and about 0.6% held by the top ten. Sequencing used CD4+ T cells sorted from PBMCs, obtained 10 days after the yellow fever booster vaccination. These receptors originate from a man aged 30 to 39 who received the YFV17D yellow fever vaccine. CDR3s include the opening cysteine and the closing phenylalanine or tryptophan. The D gene is left open where the match is weak. Rows may omit the clone size; those that give it use once, few, many or a size class.

clone size: many; V gene: TRBV20-1; D gene: NA; J gene: TRBJ2-1; CDR3 protein: CSARGGRGTFDNEQFF; CDR3 DNA: TGCAGTGCTAGAGGGGGGCGCGGGACTTTCGACAATGAGCAGTTCTTC
clone size: many; V gene: TRBV27; D gene: TRBD1; J gene: TRBJ2-2; CDR3 protein: CASGRQGAGELFF; CDR3 DNA: TGTGCCAGCGGTCGACAGGGTGCCGGGGAGCTGTTTTTT
clone size: many; V gene: TRBV6-2/TRBV6-3; D gene: NA; J gene: TRBJ2-2; CDR3 protein: CASRGPTGELFF; CDR3 DNA: TGTGCCAGCAGAGGACCCACCGGGGAGCTGTTTTTT
clone size: many; V gene: TRBV18; D gene: NA; J gene: TRBJ1-1; CDR3 protein: CASSPPQAGLYTEAFF; CDR3 DNA: TGTGCCAGCTCACCACCCCAGGCCGGTCTCTACACTGAAGCTTTCTTT
clone size: many; V gene: TRBV7-3; D gene: TRBD1; J gene: TRBJ1-2; CDR3 protein: CASSSITGEGYTF; CDR3 DNA: TGTGCCAGCAGCTCAATCACAGGGGAGGGCTACACCTTC
clone size: few; V gene: TRBV7-9; D gene: NA; J gene: TRBJ2-7; CDR3 protein: CASSLNRELLEQYF; CDR3 DNA: TGTGCCAGCAGCTTAAATAGGGAACTGCTCGAGCAGTACTTC
clone size: NA; V gene: TRBV3-1; D gene: NA; J gene: TRBJ1-1; CDR3 protein: CASSQDLGTMNTEAFF; CDR3 DNA: TGTGCCAGCAGCCAAGATCTTGGCACCATGAACACTGAAGCTTTCTTT
clone size: once; V gene: TRBV4-2; D gene: NA; J gene: TRBJ2-3; CDR3 protein: CASSLNRYGTDSQYF; CDR3 DNA: TGTGCCAGCAGCCTGAACCGGTACGGCACAGATTCGCAGTATTTT
clone size: many; V gene: TRBV12-3/TRBV12-4; D gene: NA; J gene: TRBJ1-5; CDR3 protein: CASRLLSNQPQHF; CDR3 DNA: TGTGCCAGCAGGCTACTGAGCAATCAGCCCCAGCATTTT
clone size: few; V gene: TRBV7-2; D gene: NA; J gene: TRBJ2-7; CDR3 protein: CASSYTDSLYEQYF; CDR3 DNA: TGTGCCAGCAGCTATACGGACTCCCTCTACGAGCAGTACTTC